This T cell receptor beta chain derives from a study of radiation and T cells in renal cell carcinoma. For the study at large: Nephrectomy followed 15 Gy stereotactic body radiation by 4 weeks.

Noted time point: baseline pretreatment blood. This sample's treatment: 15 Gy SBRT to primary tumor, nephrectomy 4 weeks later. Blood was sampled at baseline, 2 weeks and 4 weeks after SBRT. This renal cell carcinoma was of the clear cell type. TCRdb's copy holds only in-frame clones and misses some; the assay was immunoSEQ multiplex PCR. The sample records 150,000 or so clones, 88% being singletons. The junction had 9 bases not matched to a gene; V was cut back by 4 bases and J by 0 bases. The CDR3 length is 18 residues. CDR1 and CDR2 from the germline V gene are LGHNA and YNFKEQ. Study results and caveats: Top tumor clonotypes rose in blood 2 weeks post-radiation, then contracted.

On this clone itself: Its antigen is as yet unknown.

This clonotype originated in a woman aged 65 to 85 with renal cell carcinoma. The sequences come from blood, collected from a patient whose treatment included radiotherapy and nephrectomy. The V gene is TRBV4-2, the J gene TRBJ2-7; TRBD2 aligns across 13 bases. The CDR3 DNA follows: TGTGCCAGCAGCCGCCGACTAGCGGGGGGCCTGTCCTCCTACGAGCAGTACTTC. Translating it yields CASSRRLAGGLSSYEQYF.